This T cell receptor beta chain was profiled in a study of T cell responses to AZD1222 COVID-19 vaccine (dated by TCRdb to about 2021). Regarding the complete study: AZD1222 recipients given second doses at about 4 weeks or at about 12 weeks were pooled, since spike-specific TCR depth and breadth were not found to differ between the two schedules. Trial participants were enrolled by age into subgroups of 18-55, 56-69 and 70-plus years, and around 150, 28 and 57 TCR-sequenced participants, respectively, were included in these subgroups. A total of approximately 250 trial participants underwent TCR sequencing, of whom 200 to 220 had received two doses of AZD1222 and around 25 had received two doses of the MenACWY control vaccine.

The time point label corresponds to: baseline before first vaccination. The vaccinee samples were drawn from two UK trials, COV001 and COV002, one of which was a single-blind randomized controlled phase 2/3 trial testing AZD1222 (ChAdOx1 nCoV-19) in healthy adults. Trial participant PBMC samples were collected at day 0 and day 28 after the second dose for TCRbeta chain sequencing. What the research found in general, with its limitations: The vaccine-associated CD4 TCRs covered the entire spike protein, and the dominant responses fell in regions 160-218 and 743-854. Reportedly, close to half of the unique spike-specific TCRs recognized epitopes lying outside the regions that are mutated in the B.1.351 and B.1.1.7 variants. After two AZD1222 doses, both the breadth and the depth of spike-specific TCRs were significantly higher than at day 0 and than in MenACWY recipients. Because no day 14 peak-response samples were available, the repertoires could be characterized only after the peak T cell response. In the small 56-69-year group, the increase in depth fell short of significance, most likely because of low power. Most participants were white British and females outnumbered males, and the authors suggested that clonal diversity may have been underestimated. Only five or six AZD1222 recipients were SARS-CoV-2 seropositive at baseline, limiting conclusions about previously exposed vaccinees.

Taken from cysteine to phenylalanine, the CDR3 has 16 residues. Of the read, only the CDR3 DNA is kept; its 48 bases are in frame from base 1. V lost 6 bases and J lost 7 bases, and the count of bases not matched to a germline gene is 10. CDR1 MNHEY and CDR2 SVGEGT are derived from the germline V gene. The CDR3 regions of human TCRbeta chains were analyzed by immunosequencing. The study's own analysis went as follows. TCRs in the repertoires were matched against a reference library of SARS-CoV-2-specific TCRs that had been generated with the MIRA antigen-specificity platform. Breadth was defined as the fraction of unique TCRs that were SARS-CoV-2-associated, and depth was defined as the fraction of total T cells that were SARS-CoV-2-associated. Each spike-specific TCR was assigned to its reactive spike region and to a CD4 or CD8 class using the MIRA data. Log10-transformed breadth and depth values were compared by one-way ANOVA with Sidak's multiple comparisons tests. As stored in TCRdb, this immuneACCESS dataset retains in-frame rearrangements with V and J assigned. A fraction of the clones does not appear; measured against another copy, unresolved V genes explain less than half of the discrepancy, and the remainder lacks a known reason. The V and J calls and clone size were taken over from that table, and D and trimming were inferred from the DNA. This sample is represented by 150,000 to 200,000 clones; approximately 90% of them were singletons. About 2.8% of the sample is in the top ten clones.

Only one count was recorded for this clone. No cognate antigen has been identified for it. Per-base quality was not reported, and no clone a single base away is much larger than it. Sample: peripheral blood, taken on day 0 of AZD1222 vaccination. This receptor was taken from an adult in good health. The V gene is TRBV6-2 or TRBV6-3 and the J gene is TRBJ1-6, and TRBD1 aligns with 9 junction nucleotides. The CDR3 protein: CASSEVSGTGNSPLHF. The DNA sequence reads TGTGCCAGCAGCGAAGTATCCGGGACAGGGAATTCACCCCTCCACTTT.